This passage covers 29 T cell receptor beta chains from one sample sequenced in a study of long-term antiretroviral therapy in people with HIV. Researchers report immunoSEQ v3.0 was run at survey level. The repertoire was sequenced with immunoSEQ multiplex PCR; TCRdb's copy has only in-frame clones and lacks some. The sample consists of fewer than 45,000 clones, approximately 85% of them appearing once. This material consisted of unsorted PBMCs, taken 2.2 years after starting antiretroviral therapy. The source is a young man with HIV.

This clone has a single count. The chain uses TRBV10-3 and TRBJ2-3; no clear D. The CDR3 is made up of 17 amino acids. V was trimmed by 0 bases and J by 0 bases, leaving 13 bases between them. The germline gives CDR1 ENHRY, CDR2 SYGVKD. CDR3 amino acids: CAISESTGSSSTDTQYF. CDR3 nucleotides: TGTGCCATCAGTGAGTCGACCGGGTCTTCTAGCACAGATACGCAGTATTTT.

In its sample, this clone was seen a few times. The DNA for the CDR3 is TGTGCCAGCGGAATGAACACTGAAGCTTTCTTT. Its translation is CASGMNTEAFF. The chain uses TRBV9 and TRBJ1-1; D remains ambiguous. Between the trimmed V and J ends, which lost 7 bases and 0 bases, there was a span of 4 bases. Germline CDR1 is SGDLS and CDR2 is YYNGEE. This CDR3 has 11 amino acids.

The V call is TRBV19, the J call TRBJ2-1; D gene unclear. CDR1 is LNHDA and CDR2 is SQIVND in the germline V gene (reference sequence). This CDR3 contains 15 residues. Trimming left V 5 bases short and J 0 bases short, with 11 bases between. CDR3: CASSFRPSSYNEQFF. As DNA, the CDR3 is TGTGCCAGTAGTTTCAGGCCAAGCTCCTACAATGAGCAGTTCTTC.

This chain uses TRBV6-6 with TRBJ2-7; 9 bases agree with TRBD1. Germline V CDR1 and CDR2: MNHNY, SVGAGI (reference sequence). CDR3 size: 13 residues. The J segment lost 6 bases and the V segment lost 6 bases, leaving 6 bases of the junction unmatched. The CDR3 sequence is CASSPGQGPEQYF. The DNA for the CDR3 is TGTGCCAGCAGCCCGGGACAGGGTCCCGAGCAGTACTTC.

The genes are TRBV30 and TRBJ2-3; D possibly corresponds to TRBD2 (5 bases). Germline lookup yields CDR1 GTSNPN and CDR2 SVGIG (reference sequence). The CDR3 covers 13 residues. Between the trimmed V and J ends, which lost 0 bases and 5 bases, there was a span of 9 bases. This chain's CDR3 is CAWSVIREDTQYF. The CDR3 DNA reads TGTGCCTGGAGTGTAATCCGGGAAGATACGCAGTATTTT. Variable domain in full (rest from reference TRBV30 and TRBJ2-3): SQTIHQWPATLVQPVGSPLSLECTVEGTSNPNLYWYRQAAGRGLQLLFYSVGIGQISSEVPQNLSASRPQDRQFILSSKKLLLSDSGFYLCAWSVIREDTQYFGPGTRLTVL.

The rearrangement joins TRBV28 to TRBJ2-5; D call uncertain. Trimming pared 3 bases from V and 2 bases from J, leaving 7 bases between. Germline CDR1 is MDHEN and CDR2 is SYDVKM. This CDR3 has 13 amino acids. The CDR3 is CASSFPAQETQYF. CDR3 coding DNA: TGTGCCAGCAGTTTCCCCGCACAAGAGACCCAGTACTTC. The full variable domain, completed using reference TRBV28 and TRBJ2-5, is DVKVTQSSRYLVKRTGEKVFLECVQDMDHENMFWYRQDPGLGLRLIYFSYDVKMKEKGDIPEGYSVSREKKERFSLILESASTNQTSMYLCASSFPAQETQYFGPGTRLLVL.

The chain links TRBV7-6 to TRBJ1-1; TRBD1 agrees at 7 bases. V trimming: 3 bases; J trimming: 0 bases; junction bases outside the gene matches: 4. This CDR3 is 15 amino acids long. Germline-derived CDR1 and CDR2 are SGHVS and FNYEAQ. CDR3 sequence (DNA): TGTGCCAGCAGCTTGGAACAGGGGATGAACACTGAAGCTTTCTTT. Protein product: CASSLEQGMNTEAFF.

V is TRBV5-5 and J is TRBJ2-7; D is ambiguous. Per the germline V gene, CDR1 is SGHKS and CDR2 is YYEKEE (reference sequence). The CDR3 contains 13 residues. V lost 0 bases and J lost 0, with 4 bases in between. Here the CDR3 DNA reads TGTGCCAGCAGCTTGGAAAGCTCCTACGAGCAGTACTTC. It encodes CASSLESSYEQYF.

This chain joins TRBV11-2 and TRBJ1-1; 10 bases are a match to TRBD1. The CDR3 spans 16 residues. The junction had 8 bases not matched to a gene; V was cut back by 6 bases and J by 1 base. CDR1 and CDR2 from the germline V gene are SGHAT and FQNNGV. CDR3 in amino acids: CASRGTGAFSNTEAFF. In DNA, the CDR3 is TGTGCCAGCAGGGGGACAGGGGCCTTCTCGAACACTGAAGCTTTCTTT.

This chain uses TRBV4-2 with TRBJ1-1, with D perhaps TRBD1 (5 bases). Germline lookup yields CDR1 LGHNA and CDR2 YNFKEQ. V lost 3 bases to trimming and J lost 3 bases, with 17 bases between them. CDR3 length equals 16 residues. The DNA of the CDR3 is TGTGCCAGCAGCCACCTACAGAGGGGAAGGGACACTGAAGCTTTCTTT. This codes for CASSHLQRGRDTEAFF.

This clone was observed once. The chain couples TRBV7-3 to TRBJ2-3, with 16 bases that match TRBD2. Germline CDR1 reads SGHTA; CDR2 reads FQGTGA. V lost 4 bases and J lost 13; bases outside the gene matches: 11. The CDR3 totals 16 residues. In nucleotides, the CDR3 is TGTGCCAGCAGCTCAGAACCGGGACTAGCGGGAGGGCCGAAGTATTTT. This translates into CASSSEPGLAGGPKYF.

V usage is TRBV29-1 and J usage is TRBJ1-1; 7 positions agree with TRBD1. This CDR3 comprises 13 residues. V shed 0 bases and J 4 bases; nucleotides not matched to a gene: 2. Germline CDR1 is SQVTM and CDR2 is ANQGSEA. DNA of the CDR3: TGCAGCGTTGAAGATGCAGGGGGCACTGAAGCTTTCTTT. This gives the protein CSVEDAGGTEAFF. Full variable domain (remainder filled in from reference TRBV29-1 and TRBJ1-1): SAVISQKPSRDICQRGTSLTIQCQVDSQVTMMFWYRQQPGQSLTLIATANQGSEATYESGFVIDKFPISRPNLTFSTLTVSNMSPEDSSIYLCSVEDAGGTEAFFGQGTRLTVV.

The count of this clone is one. In DNA, the CDR3 is TGCGCCAGCAGCCAGAGGACTAACACAGATACGCAGTATTTT. Protein: CASSQRTNTDTQYF. The chain combines TRBV4-1 with TRBJ2-3, with D maybe TRBD2 (6 bases). Between the trimmed V and J ends, which lost 3 bases and 2 bases, there was a span of 9 bases. Germline loops: CDR1 MGHRA, CDR2 YSYEKL. This CDR3 contains 14 residues.

CDR3 sequence reads: CASSLVGGNTEAFF. CDR3 coding DNA: TGTGCCAGCAGCTTGGTAGGGGGGAACACTGAAGCTTTCTTT. The rearrangement joins TRBV5-5 to TRBJ1-1; D may be TRBD1 (6 bases). The V gene lost 0 bases and the J gene lost 1 base, with 7 bases spanning the gap. Looked up from germline, CDR1 is SGHKS and CDR2 is YYEKEE (reference sequence). The CDR3 is 14 amino acids.

The genes are TRBV13 and TRBJ2-3, with 11 bases lining up with TRBD2. CDR1 is PRHDT and CDR2 is FYEKMQ in the germline V gene (reference sequence). CDR3 length: 15 residues. J lost 4 bases, V lost 5 bases, and 5 bases had no gene match. The CDR3 DNA follows: TGTGCCAGCAGCCATAGCGGGGGGGCCGCAGATACGCAGTATTTT. Amino acids: CASSHSGGAADTQYF.

The gene calls are TRBV5-1 and TRBJ2-5, with 7 nucleotides matching TRBD2. Germline V CDR1 and CDR2: SGHRS, YFSETQ. Unmatched junction bases numbered 11, after V lost 7 bases and J lost 5 bases. CDR3 length: 14 amino acids. The CDR3 DNA sequence: TGCGCCAGCGGGACTACCAGAACCACGGAGACCCAGTACTTC. Protein: CASGTTRTTETQYF.

The chain recombines TRBV11-2 with TRBJ1-5; D is perhaps TRBD1 (5 bases). V shed 5 bases and J shed 5 bases, with 16 bases lying between them. The V gene's germline CDR1 is SGHAT and CDR2 FQNNGV. CDR3 size: 15 residues. The CDR3 DNA reads as TGTGCCAGCAGCCCCGCCGTGGGGCAACATCAGCCCCAGCATTTT. Translated, it gives CASSPAVGQHQPQHF.

This chain links TRBV5-1 with TRBJ2-7; D is perhaps TRBD2 (6 bases). Trimming removed 3 bases from V and 0 bases from J, with 13 bases in between. Germline loops: CDR1 SGHRS, CDR2 YFSETQ. This CDR3 has 15 residues. The CDR3 sequence is CASSSRDLYSYEQYF. The CDR3 region has the DNA TGCGCCAGCAGCTCCCGGGACTTATACTCCTACGAGCAGTACTTC.

For the CDR3, the DNA is TGTGCCAGCTTCAAACGGGATGAGCAGTTCTTC. It yields the protein CASFKRDEQFF. The chain uses TRBV6-6 and TRBJ2-1; D unclear. The germline V and J ends were trimmed by 8 bases and 8 bases, with 10 bases remaining between them. The germline V gene has CDR1 MNHNY and CDR2 SVGAGI (reference sequence). CDR3 length: 11 amino acids.

The chain links TRBV2 to TRBJ2-1; TRBD1 or TRBD2 may be the D gene (5 bases each). The CDR3 runs 15 residues. Germline V gene lookup returns CDR1 SNHLY and CDR2 FYNNEI. Between the trimmed V and J ends, which lost 2 bases and 0 bases, there was a span of 8 bases. The CDR3 DNA is TGTGCCAGCAGTGAAATGGGGGACTCCTACAATGAGCAGTTCTTC. Its translation is CASSEMGDSYNEQFF.

This chain links TRBV11-2 with TRBJ2-5; weak D call: TRBD2 (5 bases). The CDR3 is made up of 13 amino acids. The V end lost 4 bases, the J end lost 0 bases, and 6 bases lay between the germline ends. Germline lookup yields CDR1 SGHAT and CDR2 FQNNGV. The CDR3 nucleotides are TGTGCCAGCAGCTCCGGGAACCAAGAGACCCAGTACTTC. Its translation: CASSSGNQETQYF.

The chain joins TRBV13 to TRBJ1-1; D unresolved. Germline values: CDR1 PRHDT, CDR2 FYEKMQ (reference sequence). The CDR3 contains 12 residues. Between the trimmed V and J ends, which lost 4 bases and 9 bases, there was a span of 12 bases. CDR3 coding DNA: TGTGCCAGCAGCTCTCCACAGTTGCAAGCTTTCTTT. Protein: CASSSPQLQAFF.

There are a few counts of this clone. The chain carries TRBV18 and TRBJ2-1, with D perhaps TRBD1 (5 bases). Trimming shortened V by 3 bases and J by 6 bases, and 18 bases separated the two germline ends. This CDR3 is 16 amino acids long. CDR1 and CDR2 (germline): KGHSH, LQKENI. CDR3 nucleotide sequence: TGTGCCAGCTCACCCCGTGGGCAGGGTCTCCGCAATGAGCAGTTCTTC. It encodes CASSPRGQGLRNEQFF.

This chain links TRBV10-3 with TRBJ2-2; 13 positions match TRBD2. Germline CDR1 and CDR2: ENHRY and SYGVKD. CDR3 length: 18 amino acids. V trimming: 10 bases; J trimming: 6 bases; junction bases outside the gene matches: 17. The CDR3 region has the DNA TGTGCCACGGGATCGGGACTAGCGGGGCCCGGAGGGTCCGGGGAGCTGTTTTTT. This gives the protein CATGSGLAGPGGSGELFF.

J is TRBJ1-2 and V is TRBV5-6, with 7 bases that match TRBD1. CDR1 and CDR2 (germline): SGHDT, YYEEEE. The CDR3 totals 14 residues. V was pared by 2 bases and J by 7 bases, with 8 bases of the junction left unmatched. Here the CDR3 DNA reads TGTGCCAGCAGCTTTGGCCATAACAGGGGTGGCTACACCTTC. This gives the protein CASSFGHNRGGYTF.

The chain uses TRBV9 and TRBJ2-3; D unresolved. Trimming removed 3 bases at V and 3 bases at J, with 17 bases between. Per germline, CDR1 SGDLS and CDR2 YYNGEE. This CDR3 region has 16 residues. The CDR3 sequence: CASSAQTPGVTDTQYF. The CDR3 DNA follows: TGTGCCAGCAGCGCGCAGACCCCAGGAGTTACAGATACGCAGTATTTT. Using reference TRBV9 and TRBJ2-3 for the parts outside the CDR3, the full variable domain is DSGVTQTPKHLITATGQRVTLRCSPRSGDLSVYWYQQSLDQGLQFLIQYYNGEERAKGNILERFSAQQFPDLHSELNLSSLELGDSALYFCASSAQTPGVTDTQYFGPGTRLTVL.

The chain joins TRBV5-6 to TRBJ2-1, with D perhaps TRBD1 (6 bases). Germline CDR1 SGHDT, CDR2 YYEEEE. The V end was cut by 5 bases, the J end by 2 bases, with 14 bases between. CDR3 length: 15 residues. The DNA for the CDR3 is TGTGCCAGCAGTCAGGACAGTTCCCCCTACAATGAGCAGTTCTTC. Residues: CASSQDSSPYNEQFF.

This clone is medium-sized by share. The rearrangement joins TRBV15 to TRBJ1-4; D remains ambiguous. Germline CDR1 LNHNV, CDR2 YYDKDF (reference sequence). Trimming left V 0 bases short and J 1 base short, with 9 bases between. This CDR3 contains 16 residues. The CDR3 loop is CATSRDMGVTNEKLFF. CDR3 bases: TGTGCCACCAGCAGAGATATGGGAGTAACTAATGAAAAACTGTTTTTT.

The chain links TRBV11-2 to TRBJ1-1; 7 nucleotides align to TRBD1. Germline CDR1 reads SGHAT; CDR2 reads FQNNGV. V lost 5 bases, J lost 3 bases, and 15 bases stayed unmatched. There are 17 residues in the CDR3. The CDR3 reads CASSPSPGQGEDTEAFF. CDR3 coding DNA: TGTGCCAGCAGCCCCTCCCCGGGCCAGGGGGAGGACACTGAAGCTTTCTTT.